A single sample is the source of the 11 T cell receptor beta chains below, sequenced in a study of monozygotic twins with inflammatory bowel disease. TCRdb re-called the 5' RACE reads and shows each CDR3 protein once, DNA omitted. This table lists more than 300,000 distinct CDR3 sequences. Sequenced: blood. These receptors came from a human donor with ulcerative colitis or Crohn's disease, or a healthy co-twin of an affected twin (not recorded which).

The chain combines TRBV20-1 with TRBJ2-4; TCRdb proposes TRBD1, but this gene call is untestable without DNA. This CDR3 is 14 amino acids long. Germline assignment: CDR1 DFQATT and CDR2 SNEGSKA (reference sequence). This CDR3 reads CSPGTGQAKNIQYF.

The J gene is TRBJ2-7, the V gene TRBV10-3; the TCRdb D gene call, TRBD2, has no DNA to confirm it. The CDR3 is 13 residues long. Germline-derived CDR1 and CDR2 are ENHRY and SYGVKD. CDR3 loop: CAISRTSNDEQYF.

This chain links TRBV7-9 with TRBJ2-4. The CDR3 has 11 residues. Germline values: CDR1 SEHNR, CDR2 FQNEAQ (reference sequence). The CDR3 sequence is CASSLVDIQYF.

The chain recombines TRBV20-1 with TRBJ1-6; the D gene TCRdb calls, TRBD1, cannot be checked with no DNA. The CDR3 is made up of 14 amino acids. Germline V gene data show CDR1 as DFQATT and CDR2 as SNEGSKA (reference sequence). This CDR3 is CSAAAGTRNSPLHF.

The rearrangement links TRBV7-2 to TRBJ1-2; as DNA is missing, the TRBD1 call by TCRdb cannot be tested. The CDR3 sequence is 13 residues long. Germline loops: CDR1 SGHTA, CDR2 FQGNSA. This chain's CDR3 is CASSLFRDPGYTF.

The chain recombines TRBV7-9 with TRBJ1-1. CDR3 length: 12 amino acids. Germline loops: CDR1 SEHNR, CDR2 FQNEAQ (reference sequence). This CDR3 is CASSFFTTEAFF.

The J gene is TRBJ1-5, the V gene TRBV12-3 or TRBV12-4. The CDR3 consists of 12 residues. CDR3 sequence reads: CASSYGVQPQHF.

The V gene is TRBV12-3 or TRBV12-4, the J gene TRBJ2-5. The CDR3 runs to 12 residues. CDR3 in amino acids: CASSSLVETQYF.

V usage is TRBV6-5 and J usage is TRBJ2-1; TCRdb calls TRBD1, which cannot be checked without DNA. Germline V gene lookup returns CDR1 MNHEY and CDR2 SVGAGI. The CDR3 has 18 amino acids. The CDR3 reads CASSYFVDTRLGDNEQFF.

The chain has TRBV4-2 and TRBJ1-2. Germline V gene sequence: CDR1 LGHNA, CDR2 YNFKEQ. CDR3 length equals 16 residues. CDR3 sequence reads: CASSQDIAGEVYGYTF.

The CDR3 spells CSANPGTGHQPQHF. The chain uses TRBV20-1 and TRBJ1-5; TCRdb's D call, TRBD1, is unchecked because there is no DNA. This CDR3 spans 14 amino acids. Per the germline V gene, CDR1 is DFQATT and CDR2 is SNEGSKA (reference sequence).